This TCR beta chain emerged from a study of post-analysis software for immune sequencing data. Worth noting for this clonotype: Its specificity is not known.

Built from TCR beta cDNA, the libraries had unique molecular identifiers in them. Between roughly 1 and 10 million T cells gave rise to some 520,000 cDNA molecules. Each CDR3 protein gets one entry after TCRdb re-called the PCR reads with MiXCR. The sample carries 750,000 to 950,000 distinct CDR3 sequences, around 53% recorded once. Overall study results and limits: TRBV5-6, TRBV5-1 and TRBV20-1 belonged to a set of a few TRBV segments that were more frequent in patients than controls. F measure grouped same-batch samples tightly together.

Trimming removed 4 bases at V and 8 bases at J, with 11 bases between. The CDR3 runs to 12 residues. Sequencing input: blood. The chain uses TRBV12-3 or TRBV12-4 and TRBJ1-1; D uncertain. The clonotype was recovered from a girl aged 5 to 17 with multiple sclerosis. The CDR3 sequence is CASSSGSREAFF. DNA of the CDR3: TGTGCCAGCAGTTCTGGGTCCAGAGAAGCTTTCTTT.